The clone carrying this T cell receptor (beta chain) was recorded only once. The data belong to a study of cytomegalovirus exposure and HLA in healthy donors. Turning to the study itself: The study placed 80% to 90% of its approximately 400 genotyped donors in the Caucasian-associated ancestry cluster.

Regarding donors, all were healthy bone marrow donors. Unrecorded immune exposures were likely, despite nominal health at sampling. The PCR employed 60 Vbeta primers together with 13 Jbeta primers. Generated by immunoSEQ multiplex PCR, the TCRdb table keeps only in-frame clones and is missing some. The table lists 95,000 to 110,000 clones, approximately 80% of them singletons. The CDR3 is 15 amino acids. With 0 bases removed from V and 3 bases from J, the gap between germline ends came to 11 bases. CDR1 is SEHNR, CDR2 FQNEAQ, per germline (reference sequence). The TCR was taken from a woman under 30 in good health and CMV-seropositive. V usage is TRBV7-9 and J usage is TRBJ1-1; D gene unclear. The sample taken for sequencing was PBMCs. The CDR3 region is CASSLAGRIYTEAFF. The CDR3 region has the DNA TGTGCCAGCAGCTTAGCGGGGAGGATATACACTGAAGCTTTCTTT.